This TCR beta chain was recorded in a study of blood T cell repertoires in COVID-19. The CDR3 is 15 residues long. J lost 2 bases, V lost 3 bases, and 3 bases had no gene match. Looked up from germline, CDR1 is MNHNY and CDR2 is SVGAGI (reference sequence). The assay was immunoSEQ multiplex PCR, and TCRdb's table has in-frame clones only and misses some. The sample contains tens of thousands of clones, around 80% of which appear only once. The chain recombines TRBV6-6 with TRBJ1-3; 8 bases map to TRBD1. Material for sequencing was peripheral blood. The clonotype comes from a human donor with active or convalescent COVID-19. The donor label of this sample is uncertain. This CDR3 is CASSYMTGAGNTIYF. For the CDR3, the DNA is TGTGCCAGCAGTTATATGACAGGGGCTGGAAACACCATATATTTT.